The table lists the clone carrying this T cell receptor (beta chain) with many counts. What it binds is not known. With a J-beta primer mix and a sample-barcoded 5' primer, a second PCR ran 7 to 11 cycles. The template-switch adaptor, which had 12 random nucleotides, put a tag on each cDNA molecule. From the 5' RACE reads, TCRdb called clonotypes with MiXCR, one entry per CDR3 protein. The sample includes some 890,000 distinct CDR3 sequences, 25% to 35% of them seen just once. The data were obtained in a study of blood T cells in healthy people across ages. Study outcomes and limitations: Diversity figures derived from one million T cells were judged to underestimate the true value.

The CDR3 totals 15 residues. Trimming removed 8 bases at V and 0 bases at J, with 16 bases between. These data were likewise used in another study, on T cells of mothers and their children. According to that study: cDNA was synthesized from all extracted RNA at about 1.5 ug per reaction. Related mother-child pairs showed slightly, non-significantly higher overlap than unrelated pairs.

Sequencing input: blood. This clonotype was obtained from a woman between 40 and 50 years old in good health. The J gene is TRBJ2-5, the V gene TRBV12-3 or TRBV12-4, with D possibly matching TRBD2 (5 bases). CDR3 residues: CASGPGGQYQETQYF. For the CDR3, the DNA is TGTGCCAGCGGTCCCGGCGGGCAGTACCAAGAGACCCAGTACTTC.